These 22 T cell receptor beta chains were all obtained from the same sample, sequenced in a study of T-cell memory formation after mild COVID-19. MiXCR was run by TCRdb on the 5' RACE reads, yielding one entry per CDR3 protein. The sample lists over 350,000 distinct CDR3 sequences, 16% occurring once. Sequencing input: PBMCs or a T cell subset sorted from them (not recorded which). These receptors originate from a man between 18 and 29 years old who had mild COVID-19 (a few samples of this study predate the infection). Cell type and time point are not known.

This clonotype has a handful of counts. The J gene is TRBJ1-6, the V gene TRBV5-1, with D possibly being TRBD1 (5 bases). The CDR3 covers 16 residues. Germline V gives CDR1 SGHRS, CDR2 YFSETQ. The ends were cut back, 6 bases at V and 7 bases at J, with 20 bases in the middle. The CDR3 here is CASTPGPGRANSPLHF. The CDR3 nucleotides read TGCGCCAGCACCCCCGGTCCAGGCAGGGCCAATTCACCCCTCCACTTT. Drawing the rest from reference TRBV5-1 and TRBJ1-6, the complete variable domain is KAGVTQTPRYLIKTRGQQVTLSCSPISGHRSVSWYQQTPGQGLQFLFEYFSETQRNKGNFPGRFSGRQFSNSRSEMNVSTLELGDSALYLCASTPGPGRANSPLHFGNGTRLTVT.

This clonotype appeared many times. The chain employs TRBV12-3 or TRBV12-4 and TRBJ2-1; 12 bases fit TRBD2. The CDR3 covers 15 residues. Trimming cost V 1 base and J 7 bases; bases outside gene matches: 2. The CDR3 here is CASSLGLAGANEQFF. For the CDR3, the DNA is TGTGCCAGCAGTTTAGGACTAGCGGGGGCTAATGAGCAGTTCTTC.

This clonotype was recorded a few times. CDR3 sequence (DNA): TGTGCCAGCTCACGGGACGGAACCTACGAGCAGTACTTC. This translates into CASSRDGTYEQYF. V and J are TRBV18 and TRBJ2-7; D is perhaps TRBD1 or TRBD2 (5 bases each). The CDR3 runs to 13 residues. In germline, CDR1 is KGHSH, CDR2 LQKENI. The V end was cut by 4 bases, the J end by 2 bases, with 9 bases between.

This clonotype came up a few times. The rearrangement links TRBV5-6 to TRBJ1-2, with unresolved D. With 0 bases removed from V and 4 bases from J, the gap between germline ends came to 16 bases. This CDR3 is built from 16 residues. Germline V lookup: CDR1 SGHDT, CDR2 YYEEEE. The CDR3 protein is CASSLGPPRNPYGYTF. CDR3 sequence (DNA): TGTGCCAGCAGCTTGGGCCCCCCACGAAACCCCTATGGCTACACCTTC.

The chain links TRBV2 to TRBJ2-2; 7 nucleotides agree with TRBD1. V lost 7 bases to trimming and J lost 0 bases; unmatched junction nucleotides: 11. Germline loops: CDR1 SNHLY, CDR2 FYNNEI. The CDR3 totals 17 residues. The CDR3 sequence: CASNGKGGLANTGELFF. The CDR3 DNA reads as TGTGCCAGCAACGGCAAAGGGGGCCTGGCGAACACCGGGGAGCTGTTTTTT.

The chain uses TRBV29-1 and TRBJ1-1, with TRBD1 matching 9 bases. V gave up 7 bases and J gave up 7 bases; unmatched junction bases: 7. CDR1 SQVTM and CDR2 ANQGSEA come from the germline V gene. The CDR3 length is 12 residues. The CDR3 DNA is TGCAGCGCAGAGGGGGACAGGGATGAAGCTTTCTTT. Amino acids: CSAEGDRDEAFF.

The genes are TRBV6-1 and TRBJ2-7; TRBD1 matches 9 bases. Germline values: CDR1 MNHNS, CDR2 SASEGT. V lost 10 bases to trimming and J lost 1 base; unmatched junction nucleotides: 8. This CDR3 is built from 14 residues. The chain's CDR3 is CATNTGGRSYEQYV. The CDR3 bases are TGTGCCACCAATACAGGGGGCAGGTCCTACGAGCAGTACGTC.

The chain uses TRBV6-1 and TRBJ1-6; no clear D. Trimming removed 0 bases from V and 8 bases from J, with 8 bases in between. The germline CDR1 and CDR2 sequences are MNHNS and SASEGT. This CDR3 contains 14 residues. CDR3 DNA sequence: TGTGCCAGCAGTGAAGCCCGCCCGGATTCACCCCTCCACTTT. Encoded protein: CASSEARPDSPLHF.

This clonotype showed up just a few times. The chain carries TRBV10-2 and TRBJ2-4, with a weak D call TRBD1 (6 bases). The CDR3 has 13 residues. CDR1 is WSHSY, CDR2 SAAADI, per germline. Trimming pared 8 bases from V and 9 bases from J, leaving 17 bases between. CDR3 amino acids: CASGLRGLGIQYF. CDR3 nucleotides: TGCGCCAGCGGTCTAAGGGGGTTAGGCATTCAGTACTTC.

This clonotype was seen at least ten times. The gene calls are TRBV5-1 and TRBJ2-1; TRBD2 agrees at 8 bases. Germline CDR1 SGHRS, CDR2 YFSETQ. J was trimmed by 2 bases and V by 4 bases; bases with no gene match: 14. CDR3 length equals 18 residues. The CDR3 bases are TGCGCCAGCAGCGGAATATCCCTAGCGGGCTCCCCCTACAATGAGCAGTTCTTC. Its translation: CASSGISLAGSPYNEQFF.

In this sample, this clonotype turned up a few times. The CDR3 region has the DNA TGTGCCAGCAGCTTAGATCTTGGGGGACTAGCGGGGATACTCGCCTACGAGCAGTACGTC. Translation gives CASSLDLGGLAGILAYEQYV. The chain has TRBV11-3 and TRBJ2-7, with 13 bases aligning to TRBD2. J was trimmed by 2 bases and V by 0 bases; bases with no gene match: 13. CDR3 length equals 20 residues. Germline-derived CDR1 and CDR2 are SGHNT and YENEEA.

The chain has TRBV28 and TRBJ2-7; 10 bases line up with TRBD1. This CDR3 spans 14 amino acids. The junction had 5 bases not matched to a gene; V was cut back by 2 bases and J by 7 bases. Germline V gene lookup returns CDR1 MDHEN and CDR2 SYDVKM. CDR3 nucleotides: TGTGCCAGCAGTTTAAAAGACAGGGGGCGAGAGCAGTACGTC. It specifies CASSLKDRGREQYV.

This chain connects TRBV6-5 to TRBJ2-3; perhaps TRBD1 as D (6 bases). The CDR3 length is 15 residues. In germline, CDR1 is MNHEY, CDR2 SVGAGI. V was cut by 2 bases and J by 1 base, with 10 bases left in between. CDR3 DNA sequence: TGTGCCAGCAGTTACATCAGGGGCGGCACAGATACGCAGTATTTT. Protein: CASSYIRGGTDTQYF.

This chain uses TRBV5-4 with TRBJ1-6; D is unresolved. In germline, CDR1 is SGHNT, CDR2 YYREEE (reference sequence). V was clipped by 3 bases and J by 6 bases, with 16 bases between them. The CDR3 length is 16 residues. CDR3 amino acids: CASSWYRDGFNSPLHF. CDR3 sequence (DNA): TGTGCCAGCAGCTGGTACCGCGACGGGTTTAATTCACCCCTCCACTTT. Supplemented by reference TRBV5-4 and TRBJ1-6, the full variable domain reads ETGVTQSPTHLIKTRGQQVTLRCSSQSGHNTVSWYQQALGQGPQFIFQYYREEENGRGNFPPRFSGLQFPNYSSELNVNALELDDSALYLCASSWYRDGFNSPLHFGNGTRLTVT.

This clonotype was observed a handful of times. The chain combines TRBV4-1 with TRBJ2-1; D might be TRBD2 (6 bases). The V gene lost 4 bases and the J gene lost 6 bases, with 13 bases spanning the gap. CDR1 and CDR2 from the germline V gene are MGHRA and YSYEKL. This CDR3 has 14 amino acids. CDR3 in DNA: TGCGCCAGCAGCCTGGTAGGCGGGGCCAATGAGCAGTTCTTC. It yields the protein CASSLVGGANEQFF.

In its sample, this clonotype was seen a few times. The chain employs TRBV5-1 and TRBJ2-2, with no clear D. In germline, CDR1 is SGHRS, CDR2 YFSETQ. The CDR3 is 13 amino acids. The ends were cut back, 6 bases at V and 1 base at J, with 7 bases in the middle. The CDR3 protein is CASKAENTGELFF. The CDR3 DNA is TGCGCCAGCAAGGCCGAGAACACCGGGGAGCTGTTTTTT.

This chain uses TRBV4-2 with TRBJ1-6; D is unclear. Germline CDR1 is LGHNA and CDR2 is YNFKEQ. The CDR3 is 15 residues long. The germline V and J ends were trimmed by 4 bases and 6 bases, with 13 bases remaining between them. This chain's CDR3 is CASSPERPPNSPLHF. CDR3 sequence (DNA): TGTGCCAGCAGCCCAGAGAGGCCTCCTAATTCACCCCTCCACTTT.

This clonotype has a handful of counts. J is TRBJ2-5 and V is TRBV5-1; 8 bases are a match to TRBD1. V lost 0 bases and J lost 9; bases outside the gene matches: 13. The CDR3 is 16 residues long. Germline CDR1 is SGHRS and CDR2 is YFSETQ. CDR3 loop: CASSLAEVSGGWAQYF. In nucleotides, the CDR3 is TGCGCCAGCAGCTTGGCCGAGGTGTCAGGGGGCTGGGCCCAGTACTTC.

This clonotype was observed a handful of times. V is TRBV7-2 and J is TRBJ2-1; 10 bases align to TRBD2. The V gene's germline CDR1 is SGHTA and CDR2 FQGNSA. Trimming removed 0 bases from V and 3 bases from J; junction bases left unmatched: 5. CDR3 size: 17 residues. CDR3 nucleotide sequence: TGTGCCAGCAGCTTAGCGGCTAGCGGGGGCCTCTACAATGAGCAGTTCTTC. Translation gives CASSLAASGGLYNEQFF.

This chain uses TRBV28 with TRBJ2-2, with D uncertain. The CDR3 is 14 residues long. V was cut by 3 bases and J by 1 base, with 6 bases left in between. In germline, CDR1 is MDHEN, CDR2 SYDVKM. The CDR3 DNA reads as TGTGCCAGCAGTTTCCCGCTGAACACCGGGGAGCTGTTTTTT. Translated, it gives CASSFPLNTGELFF. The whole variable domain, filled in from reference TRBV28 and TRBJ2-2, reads DVKVTQSSRYLVKRTGEKVFLECVQDMDHENMFWYRQDPGLGLRLIYFSYDVKMKEKGDIPEGYSVSREKKERFSLILESASTNQTSMYLCASSFPLNTGELFFGEGSRLTVL.

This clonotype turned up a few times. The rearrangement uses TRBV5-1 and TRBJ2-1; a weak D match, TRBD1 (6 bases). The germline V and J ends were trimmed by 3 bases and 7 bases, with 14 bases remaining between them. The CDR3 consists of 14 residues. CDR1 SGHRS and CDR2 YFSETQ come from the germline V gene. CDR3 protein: CASSSQGLGNEQFF. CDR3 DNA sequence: TGCGCCAGCAGCTCTCAGGGGTTAGGGAATGAGCAGTTCTTC.

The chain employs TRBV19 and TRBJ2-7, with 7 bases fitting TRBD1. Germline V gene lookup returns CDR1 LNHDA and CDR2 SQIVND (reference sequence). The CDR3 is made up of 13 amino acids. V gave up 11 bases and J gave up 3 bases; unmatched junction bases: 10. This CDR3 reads CASSTGLGYEQYF. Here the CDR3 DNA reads TGTGCCTCCTCGACAGGGCTCGGCTACGAGCAGTACTTC.